Each of the 6 T cell receptor beta chains below was sequenced from the same sample in a study of cytomegalovirus exposure and HLA in healthy donors. Vbeta (60) and Jbeta (13) primers were used in the PCR. The data were produced by immunoSEQ multiplex PCR, yet TCRdb's version contains in-frame clones alone and is incomplete. The repertoire holds roughly 110,000 clones, 65% to 90% seen once, with roughly 1.5% in the top ten. Sequencing used PBMCs. The receptors were gathered from a man between 45 and 60 years old in good health and CMV-seronegative.

The chain has TRBV4-3 and TRBJ1-6; 9 positions agree with TRBD1. The CDR3 spans 12 residues. The trim removed 8 bases at V and 8 bases at J, leaving 1 base unmatched. The V gene's germline CDR1 is LGHNA and CDR2 YSLEER. CDR3 DNA: TGCGCCAGCCGGACAGGGGATTCACCCCTCCACTTT. This encodes CASRTGDSPLHF.

DNA of the CDR3: TGTGCCACCAGCCTCGGAGGAACTAATGAAAAACTGTTTTTT. Amino acids: CATSLGGTNEKLFF. The chain links TRBV15 to TRBJ1-4; the D is unclear. With 5 bases removed from V and 1 base from J, the gap between germline ends came to 8 bases. This CDR3 is 14 amino acids long. Germline CDR1 reads LNHNV; CDR2 reads YYDKDF (reference sequence).

This sequence joins TRBV18 and TRBJ1-3, with D perhaps TRBD1 (5 bases). The V gene lost 3 bases and the J gene lost 4 bases, with 16 bases spanning the gap. The CDR3 sequence is 16 residues long. In germline, CDR1 is KGHSH, CDR2 LQKENI. The DNA for the CDR3 is TGTGCCAGCTCACCGGCCTCCCCCAAGGGGGGAAACACCATATATTTT. Protein sequence: CASSPASPKGGNTIYF.

The chain has TRBV2 and TRBJ2-2; D gene uncertain. V was shortened by 4 bases and J by 0 bases, with 6 bases between the two germline ends. The CDR3 has 14 amino acids. Germline assignment: CDR1 SNHLY and CDR2 FYNNEI. CDR3 nucleotides: TGTGCCAGCAGTGCCGAGACGAACACCGGGGAGCTGTTTTTT. Protein: CASSAETNTGELFF.

The DNA of the CDR3 is TGTGCCAGCCAGGGATTGCACAATGAGCAGTTCTTC. Its translation: CASQGLHNEQFF. V and J are TRBV6-5 and TRBJ2-1; a weak D match, TRBD1 (5 bases). This CDR3 spans 12 amino acids. Germline CDR1 reads MNHEY; CDR2 reads SVGAGI. V lost 8 bases and J lost 5, with 10 bases in between.

CDR3 loop: CASSEGQGNTEAFF. The DNA of the CDR3 is TGCGCCAGCAGTGAAGGACAGGGGAACACTGAAGCTTTCTTT. This chain joins TRBV10-1 and TRBJ1-1; 8 positions match TRBD1. Trimming took 3 bases from V and 1 from J; bases not matched to a gene: 1. Germline V gene data show CDR1 as WNHNN and CDR2 as SYGVQD (reference sequence). The CDR3 spans 14 residues.